This is a list of T cell receptor beta chains from one sample in a study of type 1 regulatory T cells. MiXCR, run by TCRdb on the reads, gives a single entry per CDR3 protein. The table lists tens of thousands of distinct CDR3 sequences, 20% to 25% of them singletons, with less than 10% in the top ten. These receptors lack a known antigen. The sequencing input was cultured type 1 regulatory T (Tr1) cells, either the whole culture or a sorted fraction (not recorded which). These receptors originate from a human donor in good health. The CDR3 runs from the conserved cysteine through the conserved F or W. Fields, in order: V gene, J gene, D gene, clone size, CDR3 protein, CDR3 DNA. D genes are given only for firm matches. Where a row states a size, it is once, few, many or the class of an expanded clone; other rows omit it.

v_gene: TRBV27; j_gene: TRBJ2-5; d_gene: TRBD1; abundance: .; CDR3aa: CASSSNRGEGTQYF; CDR3nt: TGTGCCAGCAGTTCCAACAGGGGTGAAGGGACCCAGTACTTC
v_gene: TRBV20-1; j_gene: TRBJ2-1; d_gene: .; abundance: .; CDR3aa: CSARQPPVEQFF; CDR3nt: TGCAGTGCTAGACAACCGCCCGTTGAGCAGTTCTTC
v_gene: TRBV9; j_gene: TRBJ2-3; d_gene: .; abundance: few; CDR3aa: CASSVSGGATRDTQYF; CDR3nt: TGTGCCAGCAGCGTGTCGGGCGGGGCCACCAGGGATACGCAGTATTTT
v_gene: TRBV7-2; j_gene: TRBJ2-2; d_gene: .; abundance: .; CDR3aa: CASNFSGNTGELFF; CDR3nt: TGTGCCAGCAACTTTAGCGGAAACACCGGGGAGCTGTTTTTT
v_gene: TRBV20-1; j_gene: TRBJ2-1; d_gene: .; abundance: .; CDR3aa: CSARDYALRQFF; CDR3nt: TGCAGTGCTAGGGACTATGCCTTGAGGCAGTTCTTC
v_gene: TRBV5-1; j_gene: TRBJ2-1; d_gene: .; abundance: few; CDR3aa: CASTTTPDPVEQFF; CDR3nt: TGCGCCAGCACCACTACACCTGACCCCGTAGAGCAGTTCTTC
v_gene: TRBV7-9; j_gene: TRBJ1-4; d_gene: .; abundance: .; CDR3aa: CASSRQVAGEKLFF; CDR3nt: TGTGCCAGCAGCCGACAGGTAGCTGGTGAAAAACTGTTTTTT
v_gene: TRBV7-3; j_gene: TRBJ2-2; d_gene: TRBD2; abundance: few; CDR3aa: CASSLTSGGNTGELFF; CDR3nt: TGTGCCAGCAGCTTAACGTCGGGGGGTAACACCGGGGAGCTGTTTTTT
v_gene: TRBV20-1; j_gene: TRBJ1-2; d_gene: .; abundance: .; CDR3aa: CSAEDSGGYTF; CDR3nt: TGCAGTGCTGAGGACAGTGGCGGCTACACCTTC
v_gene: TRBV27; j_gene: TRBJ1-2; d_gene: .; abundance: few; CDR3aa: CASSFLGQGVGYTF; CDR3nt: TGTGCCAGCAGTTTTCTAGGGCAGGGTGTTGGCTACACCTTC
v_gene: TRBV12-3/TRBV12-4; j_gene: TRBJ1-5; d_gene: TRBD1; abundance: .; CDR3aa: CAGSMTGGGQPQHF; CDR3nt: TGTGCCGGCAGTATGACAGGGGGAGGTCAGCCCCAGCATTTT
v_gene: TRBV18; j_gene: TRBJ2-3; d_gene: .; abundance: once; CDR3aa: CASSLLTLDTDTQYF; CDR3nt: TGTGCCAGCTCACTACTAACACTAGACACAGATACGCAGTATTTT
v_gene: TRBV5-4; j_gene: TRBJ2-1; d_gene: .; abundance: .; CDR3aa: CASRRGGAHNEQFF; CDR3nt: TGTGCCAGCAGAAGGGGGGGAGCCCACAATGAGCAGTTCTTC
v_gene: TRBV28; j_gene: TRBJ1-5; d_gene: TRBD1; abundance: .; CDR3aa: CASSLNGRGPDTQHF; CDR3nt: TGTGCCAGCAGTTTAAATGGCAGGGGGCCTGATACGCAGCATTTT
v_gene: TRBV20-1; j_gene: TRBJ2-7; d_gene: TRBD2; abundance: few; CDR3aa: CSARLAGAVIGEQYF; CDR3nt: TGCAGTGCTAGACTAGCGGGAGCTGTGATCGGAGAGCAGTACTTC
v_gene: TRBV15; j_gene: TRBJ1-2; d_gene: TRBD1; abundance: .; CDR3aa: CATRRGQGPYTF; CDR3nt: TGTGCCACACGGCGGGGACAGGGACCCTACACCTTC
v_gene: TRBV5-1; j_gene: TRBJ2-1; d_gene: TRBD1; abundance: .; CDR3aa: CASSLFLPGQGAYNEQFF; CDR3nt: TGCGCCAGCAGCTTATTTCTGCCTGGACAGGGGGCTTATAATGAGCAGTTCTTC
v_gene: TRBV12-3/TRBV12-4; j_gene: TRBJ2-7; d_gene: .; abundance: few; CDR3aa: CASSALGGEQYF; CDR3nt: TGTGCCAGCTCTGCCCTGGGGGGCGAGCAGTACTTC
v_gene: TRBV30; j_gene: TRBJ2-2; d_gene: TRBD2; abundance: few; CDR3aa: CAWSAPGLASNTGELFF; CDR3nt: TGTGCCTGGAGTGCCCCGGGACTAGCGTCGAACACCGGGGAGCTGTTTTTT
v_gene: TRBV11-1; j_gene: TRBJ2-1; d_gene: .; abundance: many; CDR3aa: CASSLADNEQFF; CDR3nt: TGTGCCAGCAGCTTAGCTGACAATGAGCAGTTCTTC
v_gene: TRBV20-1; j_gene: TRBJ2-7; d_gene: .; abundance: many; CDR3aa: CSASPTINEQYF; CDR3nt: TGCAGTGCTAGTCCCACAATTAACGAGCAGTACTTC
v_gene: TRBV29-1; j_gene: TRBJ2-1; d_gene: .; abundance: .; CDR3aa: CSVLVPGTHEQFF; CDR3nt: TGCAGCGTTTTGGTTCCGGGTACGCATGAGCAGTTCTTC
v_gene: TRBV20-1; j_gene: TRBJ1-5; d_gene: .; abundance: few; CDR3aa: CSAREGYRESRHQPQHF; CDR3nt: TGCAGTGCTAGGGAGGGGTACAGGGAGAGCCGACATCAGCCCCAGCATTTT